This T cell receptor (beta chain) was identified during a study of Ad26.COV2.S vaccination and SARS-CoV-2 variants. Study summary: Once or twice, 56 days apart, Ad26.COV2.S was delivered intramuscularly.

Whole-study findings and limits: Total T cell responses were possibly underestimated by TCR breadth and depth analyses. Reportedly, spike-specific CD8+ and CD4+ T cell responses achieved substantial breadth once vaccination had taken place. Non-spike TCR breadth was similar in vaccine and placebo recipients.

In regard to this clone: The antigen remains unidentified.

The treatment is: roughly 18 received Ad26.COV2.S at low or high dose, single or two shots; 5 received placebo; per-sample allocation not given. Sampling occurred on day 63 after the first vaccine or placebo injection. The germline CDR1 and CDR2 sequences are MGHRA and YSYEKL. The CDR3 has 15 residues. Deletions cut 3 bases from V and 6 bases from J, with 15 bases between. Only in-frame clones appear in the TCRdb table, and some are missing; sequencing was by immunoSEQ multiplex PCR. In the table there are hundreds of thousands of clones, under 90% of which are singletons. This material consisted of peripheral blood, taken in a trial of Ad26.COV2.S vaccine versus placebo. This rearrangement joins TRBV4-1 to TRBJ1-5; possibly TRBD1 for D (6 bases). This TCR was recovered from a person between 18 and 60 years old who received the Ad26.COV2.S COVID-19 vaccine or a placebo. The CDR3, as DNA: TGCGCCAGCAGCCAGGACGGCGGGGGCGGTCAGCCCCAGCATTTT. Translation: CASSQDGGGGQPQHF.